This T cell receptor beta chain was identified in a study of blood T cell repertoires in COVID-19. The repertoire was sequenced with immunoSEQ multiplex PCR; TCRdb's copy has only in-frame clones and lacks some. Of tens of thousands of clones listed, 80% to 85% were seen once; the top ten hold 9.6%. The sequence was collected from a man older than 75 with COVID-19, enrolled during active disease. The sequenced sample consisted of peripheral blood.

The CDR3 DNA follows: TGTGCCAGCAGCGTAGCCGGGGGGAGGACCACTGAAGCTTTCTTT. The encoded protein is CASSVAGGRTTEAFF. The chain has TRBV9 and TRBJ1-1, with D perhaps matching TRBD1 (5 bases). CDR1 and CDR2 (germline): SGDLS, YYNGEE. Trimming took 0 bases from V and 4 from J, leaving 13 bases between them. The length of the CDR3 is 15 residues.